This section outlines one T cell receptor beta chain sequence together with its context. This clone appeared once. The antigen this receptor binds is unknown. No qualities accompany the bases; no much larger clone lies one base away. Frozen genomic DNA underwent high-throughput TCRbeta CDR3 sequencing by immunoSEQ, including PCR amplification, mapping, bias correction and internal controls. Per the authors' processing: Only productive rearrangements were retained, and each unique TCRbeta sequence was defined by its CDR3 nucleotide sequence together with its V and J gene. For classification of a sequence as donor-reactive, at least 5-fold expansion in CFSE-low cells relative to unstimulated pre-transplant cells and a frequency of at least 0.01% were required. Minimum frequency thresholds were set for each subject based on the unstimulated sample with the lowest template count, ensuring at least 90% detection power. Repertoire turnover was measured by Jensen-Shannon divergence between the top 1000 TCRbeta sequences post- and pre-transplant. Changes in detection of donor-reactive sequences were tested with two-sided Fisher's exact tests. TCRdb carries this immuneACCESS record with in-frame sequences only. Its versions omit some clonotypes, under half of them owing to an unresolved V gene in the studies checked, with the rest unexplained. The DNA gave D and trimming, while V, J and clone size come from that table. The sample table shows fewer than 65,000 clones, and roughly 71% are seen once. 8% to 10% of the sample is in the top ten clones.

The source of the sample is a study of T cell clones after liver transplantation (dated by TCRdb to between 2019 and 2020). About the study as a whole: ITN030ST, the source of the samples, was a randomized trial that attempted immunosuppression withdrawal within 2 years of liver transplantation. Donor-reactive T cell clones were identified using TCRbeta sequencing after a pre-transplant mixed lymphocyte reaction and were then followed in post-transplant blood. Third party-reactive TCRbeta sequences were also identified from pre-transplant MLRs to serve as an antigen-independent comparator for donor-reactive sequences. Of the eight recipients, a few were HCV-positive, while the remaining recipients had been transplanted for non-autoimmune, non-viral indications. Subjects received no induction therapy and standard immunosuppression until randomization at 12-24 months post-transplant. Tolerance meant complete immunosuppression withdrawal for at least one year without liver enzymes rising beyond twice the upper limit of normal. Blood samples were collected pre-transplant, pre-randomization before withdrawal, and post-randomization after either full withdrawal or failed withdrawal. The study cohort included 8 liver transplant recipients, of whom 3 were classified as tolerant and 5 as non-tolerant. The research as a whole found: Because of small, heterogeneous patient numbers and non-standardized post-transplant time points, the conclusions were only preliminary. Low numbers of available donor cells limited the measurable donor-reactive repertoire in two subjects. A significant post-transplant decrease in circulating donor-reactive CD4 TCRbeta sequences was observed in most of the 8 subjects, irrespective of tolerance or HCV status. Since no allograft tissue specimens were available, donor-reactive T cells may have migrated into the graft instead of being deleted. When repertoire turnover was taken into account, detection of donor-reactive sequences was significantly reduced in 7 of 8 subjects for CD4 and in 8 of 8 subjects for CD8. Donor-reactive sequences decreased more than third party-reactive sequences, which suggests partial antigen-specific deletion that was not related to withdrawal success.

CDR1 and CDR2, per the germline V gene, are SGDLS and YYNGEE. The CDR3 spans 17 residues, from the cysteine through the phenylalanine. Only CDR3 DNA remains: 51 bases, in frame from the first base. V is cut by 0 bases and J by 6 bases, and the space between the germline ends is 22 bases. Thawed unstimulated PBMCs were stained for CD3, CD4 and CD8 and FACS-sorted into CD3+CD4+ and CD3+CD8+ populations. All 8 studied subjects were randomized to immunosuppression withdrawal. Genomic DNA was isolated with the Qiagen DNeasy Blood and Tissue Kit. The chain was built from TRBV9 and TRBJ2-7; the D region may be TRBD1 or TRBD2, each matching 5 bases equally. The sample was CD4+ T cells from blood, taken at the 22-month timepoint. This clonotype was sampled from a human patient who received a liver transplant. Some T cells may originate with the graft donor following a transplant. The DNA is TGTGCCAGCAGCGTAGCGCCGGACGGGGACCGTAACGGCGAGCAGTACTTC. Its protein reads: CASSVAPDGDRNGEQYF.